This T cell receptor (beta chain) derives from a study of blood T cell repertoires in COVID-19. Study-wide background: Sample material is recorded as cDNA or gDNA derived from T cells, B-cell-depleted T cells, or PBMCs.

The repertoire was sequenced with immunoSEQ multiplex PCR; TCRdb's copy has only in-frame clones and lacks some. The sample lists some 230,000 clones, 85% to 90% seen once, with approximately 10% in the top ten. The germline V gene has CDR1 SGHRS and CDR2 YFSETQ. The CDR3 totals 14 residues. V dropped 4 bases and J dropped 7; count of bases not matched to a gene: 5. The Seattle patients, enrolled during active infection, were followed longitudinally. Sample: peripheral blood. The TCR was taken from a woman in her 50s with COVID-19, enrolled during active disease. The rearrangement links TRBV5-1 to TRBJ1-4; 9 nucleotides agree with TRBD1. CDR3 residues: CASSEGQGAEKLFF. In DNA, the CDR3 is TGCGCCAGCAGCGAGGGACAGGGTGCTGAAAAACTGTTTTTT.